Following are 31 T cell receptor beta chains from one sample sequenced in a study of shared clonotypes between healthy human individuals. Assay: immunoSEQ multiplex PCR; the TCRdb copy retains only in-frame clones and omits some. The sample gives 110,000 or so clones, about two thirds of which show up once; 20% to 25% is in the top ten. Specimen: memory CD8+ T cells sorted from blood. Subset reported: CD45RO+ cells pooled with CCR7-negative TemRA cells. The source is a woman aged 30 to 39 in good health.

The sample holds a few counts of this clone. The chain has TRBV2 and TRBJ2-3, with D perhaps assigned TRBD1 or TRBD2 (6 bases each). Trimming took 4 bases from V and 2 from J, leaving 16 bases between them. The CDR3 extends over 16 amino acids. CDR1 is SNHLY and CDR2 is FYNNEI in the germline V gene. CDR3 DNA: TGTGCCAGCAGTGGGCTTGGGGGCGGGGACACAGATACGCAGTATTTT. This codes for CASSGLGGGDTDTQYF.

This rearrangement joins TRBV2 to TRBJ2-1, with a weak D call TRBD1 (6 bases). This CDR3 region has 12 residues. CDR1 and CDR2 from the germline V gene are SNHLY and FYNNEI. Trimming took 10 bases from V and 11 from J, leaving 18 bases between them. The CDR3 DNA reads as TGTGCCACCTTATCCCGGACAGCCCAGCAGTTCTTC. It yields the protein CATLSRTAQQFF.

This chain connects TRBV28 to TRBJ1-2; no clear D. The CDR3 runs to 13 residues. The V and J ends lost 5 bases and 3 bases respectively, with 10 bases between them. Looked up from germline, CDR1 is MDHEN and CDR2 is SYDVKM. The DNA for the CDR3 is TGTGCCAGCAGTCCGCTCGGAGACTATGGCTACACCTTC. Translating gives CASSPLGDYGYTF.

The V gene is TRBV7-6, the J gene TRBJ2-1; maybe TRBD2 (6 bases). CDR3 size: 15 residues. Trimming pared 5 bases from V and 1 base from J, leaving 12 bases between. Germline V gene sequence: CDR1 SGHVS, CDR2 FNYEAQ. CDR3 DNA sequence: TGTGCCAGCAGCGTTAGCGGAACATCCTACAATGAGCAGTTCTTC. Amino acid sequence: CASSVSGTSYNEQFF.

V usage is TRBV7-2 and J usage is TRBJ1-2; D ambiguous. This CDR3 is built from 14 residues. V was shortened by 2 bases and J by 4 bases, with 11 bases between the two germline ends. Germline V gene sequence: CDR1 SGHTA, CDR2 FQGNSA. Written as DNA, the CDR3 is TGTGCCAGCAGCTTATATCAGGAGGTCTATGGCTACACCTTC. Amino acid sequence: CASSLYQEVYGYTF.

This clone was picked up many times. The chain carries TRBV2 and TRBJ2-1; possible D gene TRBD2, 6 bases. The CDR3 runs to 13 residues. Deletions cut 8 bases from V and 4 bases from J, with 12 bases between. Germline V gives CDR1 SNHLY, CDR2 FYNNEI. CDR3 DNA: TGTGCCAGCCGCGGGACCGATTACAATGAGCAGTTCTTC. Translated: CASRGTDYNEQFF.

V gene TRBV6-6 combines with J gene TRBJ2-7; maybe TRBD2 (6 bases). The CDR3 covers 13 residues. Trimming pared 7 bases from V and 0 bases from J, leaving 10 bases between. Germline lookup yields CDR1 MNHNY and CDR2 SVGAGI (reference sequence). The CDR3: CASTTSLSYEQYF. The CDR3 DNA sequence: TGTGCCAGCACGACTAGTCTCTCCTACGAGCAGTACTTC.

A few counts support this clone. The chain couples TRBV7-3 to TRBJ2-3, with 8 bases identical to TRBD1. Germline trimming cut 0 bases from V and 0 bases from J; bases unmatched to any gene: 2. The germline CDR1 and CDR2 sequences are SGHTA and FQGTGA. The CDR3 extends over 16 amino acids. CDR3 in amino acids: CASSLTGDRSTDTQYF. CDR3 bases: TGTGCCAGCAGCTTAACTGGGGACAGGAGCACAGATACGCAGTATTTT.

This clone showed up many times. The chain joins TRBV10-3 to TRBJ2-1, with 14 bases fitting TRBD2. The germline V gene encodes CDR1 ENHRY and CDR2 SYGVKD. Trimming removed 10 bases from V and 9 bases from J; junction bases left unmatched: 5. CDR3 length: 13 amino acids. CDR3 sequence (DNA): TGTGCCACCGGGACTAGCGGGAGAAGTGAGCAGTTCTTC. Residues: CATGTSGRSEQFF.

V and J are TRBV2 and TRBJ1-1; D call uncertain. This CDR3 has 13 amino acids. Trimming took 7 bases from V and 3 from J, leaving 12 bases between them. Germline V gene lookup returns CDR1 SNHLY and CDR2 FYNNEI. This CDR3 is CASTWVWDTEAFF. The CDR3 DNA reads TGTGCCAGCACCTGGGTATGGGACACTGAAGCTTTCTTT.

V and J are TRBV11-3 and TRBJ2-6; no firm D call. V gave up 6 bases and J gave up 0 bases, with 12 bases separating them. Germline values: CDR1 SGHNT, CDR2 YENEEA. CDR3 length equals 16 residues. CDR3 DNA sequence: TGTGCCAGCAGACCGACGGCGACCTCTGGGGCCAACGTCCTGACTTTC. Encoded protein: CASRPTATSGANVLTF.

The chain uses TRBV19 and TRBJ1-2, with a weak D call TRBD1 (6 bases). Trimming removed 7 bases at V and 5 bases at J, with 14 bases between. The CDR3 consists of 13 residues. Per germline, CDR1 LNHDA and CDR2 SQIVND (reference sequence). As DNA, the CDR3 is TGTGCCAGTAAATCTCCCAGGGGATATGGCTACACCTTC. Its protein product is CASKSPRGYGYTF.

The rearrangement links TRBV19 to TRBJ2-7; tentatively, D is TRBD2 (6 bases). The length of the CDR3 is 14 residues. Trimming shortened V by 5 bases and J by 0 bases, and 11 bases separated the two germline ends. Germline-derived CDR1 and CDR2 are LNHDA and SQIVND (reference sequence). The CDR3 DNA sequence: TGTGCCAGTAGTCCCCTAGCGCTCTCCTACGAGCAGTACTTC. Residues: CASSPLALSYEQYF.

The rearrangement joins TRBV27 to TRBJ1-1, with 8 bases aligning to TRBD1. Unmatched junction bases numbered 12, after V lost 5 bases and J lost 7 bases. This CDR3 spans 15 amino acids. CDR1 is MNHEY and CDR2 is SMNVEV in the germline V gene (reference sequence). In nucleotides, the CDR3 is TGTGCCAGCAGTCATAGGGGCGGACAGGGCAGTGAAGCTTTCTTT. Translation gives CASSHRGGQGSEAFF.

The CDR3 bases are TGTGCCACCAGCGTAGACAGGGGGCTTAATGAAAAACTGTTTTTT. The encoded protein is CATSVDRGLNEKLFF. The genes are TRBV15 and TRBJ1-4; 10 bases map to TRBD1. This CDR3 has 15 amino acids. The V gene end was trimmed by 5 bases and the J gene end by 4 bases; junction bases not matched to a gene: 4. Germline V gene sequence: CDR1 LNHNV, CDR2 YYDKDF (reference sequence).

Regarding this clone: At one end, the junction sequence differs from germline, possibly due to a read error. J is TRBJ1-2 and V is TRBV11-2; maybe TRBD1 (6 bases). The CDR3 is 13 residues long. In germline, CDR1 is SGHAT, CDR2 FQNNGV. CDR3 DNA: TGTGCCAGCAGCCCGGGACACAACTATGGCCACACCTTC. This encodes CASSPGHNYGHTF.

The gene calls are TRBV19 and TRBJ2-4, with unresolved D. This CDR3 contains 12 residues. V shed 0 bases and J shed 6 bases, with 3 bases lying between them. Germline V CDR1 and CDR2: LNHDA, SQIVND (reference sequence). The CDR3 DNA follows: TGTGCCAGTAGTATAGATGTAAACATTCAGTACTTC. This translates into CASSIDVNIQYF. Combining the CDR3 with reference TRBV19 and TRBJ2-4 gives the whole variable domain DGGITQSPKYLFRKEGQNVTLSCEQNLNHDAMYWYRQDPGQGLRLIYYSQIVNDFQKGDIAEGYSVSREKKESFPLTVTSAQKNPTAFYLCASSIDVNIQYFGAGTRLSVL.

Points on this clone: Other nucleotide sequences in the sample specify the same CDR3. This chain uses TRBV19 with TRBJ2-3; D is ambiguous. Between the trimmed V and J ends, which lost 6 bases and 4 bases, there was a span of 8 bases. This CDR3 is built from 12 residues. CDR1 is LNHDA and CDR2 is SQIVND in the germline V gene (reference sequence). CDR3 loop: CASSNRADTQYF. CDR3 DNA sequence: TGTGCCAGTAGCAACAGAGCAGATACGCAGTATTTT.

This chain uses TRBV27 with TRBJ2-7, with 9 bases lining up with TRBD1. Germline V lookup: CDR1 MNHEY, CDR2 SMNVEV (reference sequence). This CDR3 has 16 amino acids. V was pared by 3 bases and J by 3 bases, with 9 bases of the junction left unmatched. The DNA of the CDR3 is TGTGCCAGCAGTTTCCTCCCGGGACAGGGTGACTACGAGCAGTACTTC. Residues: CASSFLPGQGDYEQYF.

This clone was observed at least ten times. The rearrangement joins TRBV5-4 to TRBJ2-2, with D perhaps TRBD2 (6 bases). The CDR3 runs to 14 residues. Germline loops: CDR1 SGHNT, CDR2 YYREEE (reference sequence). Deletions cut 2 bases from V and 8 bases from J, with 13 bases between. CDR3 nucleotides: TGTGCCAGCAGCTTCTTCGGGAGTGGTGGGGAGCTGTTTTTT. Encoded protein: CASSFFGSGGELFF.

V gene TRBV28 combines with J gene TRBJ2-4; perhaps TRBD1 as D (5 bases). Between the trimmed V and J ends, which lost 8 bases and 3 bases, there was a span of 14 bases. Per germline, CDR1 MDHEN and CDR2 SYDVKM. The length of the CDR3 is 14 residues. This CDR3 is CASQGLPGKNIQYF. CDR3 bases: TGTGCCAGCCAGGGCCTCCCCGGCAAAAACATTCAGTACTTC.

This chain connects TRBV5-1 to TRBJ2-7, with D maybe TRBD1 (7 bases). V dropped 4 bases and J dropped 3 bases, with 14 bases sitting between them. CDR1 is SGHRS and CDR2 is YFSETQ in the germline V gene. CDR3 length: 14 residues. The CDR3 loop reads CASSLNRGGYEQYF. The CDR3 DNA sequence: TGCGCCAGCAGCCTAAACAGGGGAGGCTACGAGCAGTACTTC.

The gene calls are TRBV28 and TRBJ1-1, with D uncertain. CDR3 length: 11 amino acids. With 4 bases removed from V and 8 bases from J, the gap between germline ends came to 8 bases. Germline values: CDR1 MDHEN, CDR2 SYDVKM. This CDR3 reads CASSSLLEAFF. The CDR3 region has the DNA TGTGCCAGCAGTTCCCTACTCGAAGCTTTCTTT. Full variable domain (missing parts from reference TRBV28 and TRBJ1-1): DVKVTQSSRYLVKRTGEKVFLECVQDMDHENMFWYRQDPGLGLRLIYFSYDVKMKEKGDIPEGYSVSREKKERFSLILESASTNQTSMYLCASSSLLEAFFGQGTRLTVV.

The rearrangement links TRBV7-6 to TRBJ2-6; perhaps D is TRBD1 or TRBD2 (6 bases each). The germline V gene has CDR1 SGHVS and CDR2 FNYEAQ. V lost 3 bases and J lost 2, with 17 bases in between. The CDR3 consists of 18 residues. The DNA for the CDR3 is TGTGCCAGCAGCTTTTTCTTGAGGGGGGTAGCTGGGGCCAACGTCCTGACTTTC. This codes for CASSFFLRGVAGANVLTF.

V gene TRBV4-2 combines with J gene TRBJ2-7; D is perhaps TRBD2 (6 bases). This CDR3 comprises 15 residues. The germline CDR1 and CDR2 sequences are LGHNA and YNFKEQ. V lost 0 bases to trimming and J lost 5 bases, with 14 bases between them. CDR3 nucleotide sequence: TGTGCCAGCAGCCAAGAACGGCTAGCGCGGAACGAGCAGTACTTC. Protein: CASSQERLARNEQYF.

Comments on this clone: The likely explanation is a read error, given a far larger clone one base away. This chain uses TRBV5-1 with TRBJ2-4, with D possibly matching TRBD2 (6 bases). The germline V gene encodes CDR1 SGHRS and CDR2 YFSETQ. The CDR3 consists of 17 residues. V shed 3 bases and J shed 0 bases, with 16 bases lying between them. The CDR3 sequence: CASSSGLTGVAKNIQYF. CDR3 in DNA: TGCGCCAGCAGCTCCGGACTAACGGGAGTAGCCAAAAACATTCAGTACTTC.

There are a few counts of this clone. The chain has TRBV6-1 and TRBJ1-1; D possibly corresponds to TRBD1 (5 bases). This CDR3 has 14 amino acids. V lost 6 bases and J 1 base, leaving 12 bases between the germline ends. CDR1 is MNHNS and CDR2 is SASEGT in the germline V gene. This CDR3 is CASRDWTTNTEAFF. The CDR3 region has the DNA TGTGCCAGCAGAGACTGGACAACGAACACTGAAGCTTTCTTT.

This clone was detected once. This sequence joins TRBV5-1 and TRBJ2-7; the D is unclear. CDR1 and CDR2 from the germline V gene are SGHRS and YFSETQ. The CDR3 is 15 amino acids. Between the trimmed V and J ends, which lost 4 bases and 1 base, there was a span of 15 bases. For the CDR3, the DNA is TGCGCCAGCAGCGGCGATCGGGCGGCTTCCTACGAGCAGTACTTC. Protein product: CASSGDRAASYEQYF.

The chain recombines TRBV27 with TRBJ2-3, with 8 nucleotides matching TRBD1. V gave up 8 bases and J gave up 4 bases; unmatched junction bases: 5. The CDR3 is 13 amino acids. Germline lookup yields CDR1 MNHEY and CDR2 SMNVEV (reference sequence). In nucleotides, the CDR3 is TGTGCCAGCGGCTGGACAGGGCCAGATACGCAGTATTTT. Protein: CASGWTGPDTQYF.

This chain links TRBV7-8 with TRBJ2-7; D is undetermined. Germline V gene data show CDR1 as SGHVS and CDR2 as FQNEAQ. The CDR3 is made up of 12 amino acids. V dropped 3 bases and J dropped 7 bases, with 10 bases sitting between them. Written as DNA, the CDR3 is TGTGCCAGCAGCTTGCCCGCCCTGGAGCAGTACTTC. Translated: CASSLPALEQYF.

This chain joins TRBV19 and TRBJ1-5, with 9 bases that match TRBD1. The CDR3 spans 15 residues. Losses at the gene ends were 5 bases for V and 9 bases for J; bases not matched to a gene: 11. Germline-derived CDR1 and CDR2 are LNHDA and SQIVND (reference sequence). Written as DNA, the CDR3 is TGTGCCAGTAGTCCGTCCGGGACAGGGTCAGGGCCCCAGCATTTT. This sequence encodes CASSPSGTGSGPQHF.